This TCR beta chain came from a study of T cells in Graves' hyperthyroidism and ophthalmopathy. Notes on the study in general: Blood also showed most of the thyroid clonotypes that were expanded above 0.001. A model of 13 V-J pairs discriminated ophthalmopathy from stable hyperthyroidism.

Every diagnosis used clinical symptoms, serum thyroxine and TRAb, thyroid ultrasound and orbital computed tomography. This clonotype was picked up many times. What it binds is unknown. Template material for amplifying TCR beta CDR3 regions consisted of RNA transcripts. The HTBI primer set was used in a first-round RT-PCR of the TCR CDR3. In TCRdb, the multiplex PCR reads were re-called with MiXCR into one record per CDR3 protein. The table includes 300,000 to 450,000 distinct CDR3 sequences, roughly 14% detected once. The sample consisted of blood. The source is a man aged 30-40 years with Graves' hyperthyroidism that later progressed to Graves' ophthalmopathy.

CDR3 residues: CAWGGRTDTQYF. The CDR3 nucleotides read TGTGCCTGGGGGGGGCGGACAGATACGCAGTATTTT. This chain connects TRBV30 to TRBJ2-3, with D perhaps matching TRBD1 or TRBD2 (6 bases each). V was clipped by 5 bases and J by 3 bases, with 9 bases between them. The CDR3 is 12 amino acids. Germline assignment: CDR1 GTSNPN and CDR2 SVGIG (reference sequence).